What follows are 27 T cell receptor beta chains derived from one specimen sequenced in a study of control samples from healthy donors and cancer patients. Profiled with immunoSEQ multiplex PCR; TCRdb holds only in-frame clones, not every one. In all, the sample yields fewer than 250,000 clones. Sequencing input: blood. These receptors all stem from a woman in her 30s in good health.

This chain joins TRBV28 and TRBJ2-1, with 7 nucleotides matching TRBD2. The CDR3 consists of 14 residues. Losses at the gene ends were 6 bases for V and 5 bases for J; bases not matched to a gene: 7. Per the germline V gene, CDR1 is MDHEN and CDR2 is SYDVKM. CDR3 in DNA: TGTGCCAGCAGGGCGAGCGGGGCGAACAATGAGCAGTTCTTC. This codes for CASRASGANNEQFF.

V and J are TRBV5-1 and TRBJ2-3, with 9 bases lining up with TRBD1. CDR3 length equals 15 residues. The V and J ends lost 0 bases and 1 base, in that order; junction bases with no gene match: 0. From germline, CDR1 is SGHRS and CDR2 YFSETQ. The CDR3 spells CASSLGTGGTDTQYF. The CDR3, as DNA: TGCGCCAGCAGCTTGGGGACAGGGGGCACAGATACGCAGTATTTT.

CDR3 DNA: TGTGCCAGTAGTATTTCTAGCGGGGGGTTCGATGAGCAGTTCTTC. Its translation is CASSISSGGFDEQFF. The V and J genes are TRBV19 and TRBJ2-1; TRBD2 aligns across 11 bases. V trimming: 3 bases; J trimming: 8 bases; junction bases outside the gene matches: 6. Germline loops: CDR1 LNHDA, CDR2 SQIVND (reference sequence). This CDR3 comprises 15 residues.

V gene TRBV28 combines with J gene TRBJ2-7, with a possible D match to TRBD2 (5 bases). Germline V gives CDR1 MDHEN, CDR2 SYDVKM. Trimming took 6 bases from V and 0 from J, leaving 12 bases between them. This CDR3 has 14 amino acids. The CDR3 loop is CASRGDVNSYEQYF. In nucleotides, the CDR3 is TGTGCCAGCAGGGGAGACGTGAACTCCTACGAGCAGTACTTC.

V gene TRBV5-1 combines with J gene TRBJ1-6; D is unclear. The CDR3 totals 12 residues. Per germline, CDR1 SGHRS and CDR2 YFSETQ. Trimming shortened V by 5 bases and J by 8 bases, and 8 bases separated the two germline ends. The CDR3 loop reads CASRLGDSPLHF. DNA for the CDR3: TGCGCCAGCAGGCTTGGGGATTCACCCCTCCACTTT.

The V call is TRBV9, the J call TRBJ1-6; D ambiguous. Trimming stripped 6 bases from V and 0 bases from J, with 7 bases between. The CDR3 consists of 14 residues. Germline values: CDR1 SGDLS, CDR2 YYNGEE. CDR3: CASKRDSYNSPLHF. Here the CDR3 DNA reads TGTGCCAGCAAGAGGGACTCCTATAATTCACCCCTCCACTTT.

The V gene is TRBV6-5, the J gene TRBJ2-3, with 7 bases matching TRBD1. CDR1 and CDR2 from the germline V gene are MNHEY and SVGAGI. The CDR3 length is 15 residues. V lost 2 bases and J lost 4; bases outside the gene matches: 6. DNA for the CDR3: TGTGCCAGCAGTTACCTTGACAGGGCGTCAGATACGCAGTATTTT. It encodes CASSYLDRASDTQYF.

The chain combines TRBV6-5 with TRBJ1-6, with D hard to call. V dropped 6 bases and J dropped 0 bases, with 9 bases sitting between them. Germline CDR1 reads MNHEY; CDR2 reads SVGAGI. This CDR3 is built from 15 residues. In nucleotides, the CDR3 is TGTGCCAGCAGCCCCGGTAGCTCCTATAATTCACCCCTCCACTTT. This gives the protein CASSPGSSYNSPLHF.

This chain uses TRBV5-8 with TRBJ2-7; 9 bases map to TRBD1. CDR3 length: 15 residues. From germline, CDR1 is SGHTS and CDR2 YDEGEE. The V segment lost 4 bases and the J segment 2 bases; nucleotides outside the gene matches: 7. This CDR3 reads CASSASGTGTYEQYF. As DNA, the CDR3 is TGTGCCAGCAGCGCTTCCGGGACAGGGACCTACGAGCAGTACTTC.

V is TRBV23-1 and J is TRBJ2-7; D unresolved. TRBV23-1 is an open reading frame, and its role is uncertain. V gave up 4 bases and J gave up 2 bases, with 12 bases separating them. This CDR3 is built from 14 residues. The CDR3, as DNA: TGCGCCAGCAGTCGGCGCACCACGACCTACGAGCAGTACTTC. Translating gives CASSRRTTTYEQYF.

For the CDR3, the DNA is TGTGCCAGCAGCGTAGAATCTAACTATGGCTACACCTTC. Its translation is CASSVESNYGYTF. The genes are TRBV9 and TRBJ1-2; no firm D call. V gave up 0 bases and J gave up 0 bases, with 3 bases separating them. In germline, CDR1 is SGDLS, CDR2 YYNGEE. This CDR3 spans 13 amino acids.

The chain carries TRBV7-9 and TRBJ2-5; D is ambiguous. The CDR3 consists of 13 residues. The V end lost 3 bases, the J end lost 3 bases, and 8 bases lay between the germline ends. Germline V gene lookup returns CDR1 SEHNR and CDR2 FQNEAQ (reference sequence). The CDR3 loop is CASSLSIKETQYF. CDR3 coding DNA: TGTGCCAGCAGCTTGTCGATCAAAGAGACCCAGTACTTC. Full variable domain (rest looked up from reference TRBV7-9 and TRBJ2-5): DTGVSQNPRHKITKRGQNVTFRCDPISEHNRLYWYRQTLGQGPEFLTYFQNEAQLEKSRLLSDRFSAERPKGSFSTLEIQRTEQGDSAMYLCASSLSIKETQYFGPGTRLLVL.

The chain carries TRBV11-1 and TRBJ1-2, with 7 bases identical to TRBD1. Unmatched junction bases numbered 9, after V lost 4 bases and J lost 7 bases. The CDR3 has 14 residues. In germline, CDR1 is SGHAT, CDR2 FQDESV (reference sequence). The CDR3 loop reads CASSSKTGVGGYTF. The CDR3 DNA is TGTGCCAGCAGCTCAAAAACAGGGGTTGGTGGCTACACCTTC.

This rearrangement joins TRBV7-9 to TRBJ1-6; D is ambiguous. Germline CDR1 SEHNR, CDR2 FQNEAQ (reference sequence). V was shortened by 5 bases and J by 7 bases, with 12 bases between the two germline ends. The CDR3 consists of 14 residues. CDR3 in DNA: TGTGCCAGCAGCCCCACCTCGGGGAATTCACCCCTCCACTTT. It is translated as CASSPTSGNSPLHF.

The V gene is TRBV5-1, the J gene TRBJ1-1; 7 nucleotides agree with TRBD1. The V gene's germline CDR1 is SGHRS and CDR2 YFSETQ. The CDR3 runs 16 residues. The V and J ends lost 4 bases and 6 bases, in that order; junction bases with no gene match: 15. CDR3 loop: CASSLRTGLRGSEAFF. DNA for the CDR3: TGCGCCAGCAGCCTTCGGACAGGATTGAGGGGTTCTGAAGCTTTCTTT.

The V call is TRBV5-1, the J call TRBJ1-4; TRBD1 is a possible D gene (6 bases). CDR3 size: 15 residues. Germline assignment: CDR1 SGHRS and CDR2 YFSETQ. V lost 2 bases, J lost 7 bases, and 15 bases lay in between. CDR3 bases: TGCGCCAGCAGCTTCGTAGGGGGGTTGAGTGAAAAACTGTTTTTT. This gives the protein CASSFVGGLSEKLFF.

V is TRBV6-5 and J is TRBJ1-1; D is uncertain. The CDR3 runs 12 residues. CDR1 MNHEY and CDR2 SVGAGI come from the germline V gene. Trimming stripped 9 bases from V and 3 bases from J, with 11 bases between. This CDR3 is CARGHLHTEAFF. The CDR3 coding sequence is TGTGCCAGGGGCCATCTACACACTGAAGCTTTCTTT.

This chain links TRBV7-3 with TRBJ2-5; possibly TRBD1 for D (6 bases). Per the germline V gene, CDR1 is SGHTA and CDR2 is FQGTGA. The CDR3 is 13 residues long. The ends were cut back, 4 bases at V and 6 bases at J, with 12 bases in the middle. The CDR3 spells CASSSHREQTQYF. The CDR3 DNA is TGTGCCAGCAGCTCCCACAGGGAACAGACCCAGTACTTC.

The rearrangement uses TRBV9 and TRBJ2-7; no clear D gene. Trimming stripped 0 bases from V and 7 bases from J, with 11 bases between. Germline CDR1 reads SGDLS; CDR2 reads YYNGEE. CDR3 length: 13 amino acids. The chain's CDR3 is CASSVVIGEEQYF. CDR3 bases: TGTGCCAGCAGCGTAGTAATTGGGGAAGAGCAGTACTTC.

The CDR3 reads CASMGLAGNNEQFF. In nucleotides, the CDR3 is TGTGCCAGCATGGGGCTAGCGGGGAACAATGAGCAGTTCTTC. This sequence joins TRBV28 and TRBJ2-1, with TRBD2 matching over 9 bases. The ends lost 7 bases at V and 5 bases at J; junction bases unmatched: 6. Germline assignment: CDR1 MDHEN and CDR2 SYDVKM. This CDR3 is built from 14 residues.

This chain uses TRBV4-1 with TRBJ1-4; 8 nucleotides align to TRBD1. With V trimmed by 6 bases and J by 7 bases, 4 bases remained unmatched. The germline CDR1 and CDR2 sequences are MGHRA and YSYEKL. The length of the CDR3 is 13 residues. This CDR3 reads CASSQGAGEKLFF. CDR3 bases: TGCGCCAGCAGTCAGGGGGCAGGTGAAAAACTGTTTTTT.

The chain is built from TRBV2 and TRBJ1-1; maybe TRBD1 (6 bases). CDR3 length: 13 amino acids. V was clipped by 2 bases and J by 5 bases, with 9 bases between them. Germline V CDR1 and CDR2: SNHLY, FYNNEI. This CDR3 reads CASSEQGKTEAFF. The CDR3 DNA reads TGTGCCAGCAGTGAACAGGGGAAGACTGAAGCTTTCTTT.

The CDR3 sequence: CASSQLPPPFSGNTIYF. CDR3 in DNA: TGCGCCAGCAGCCAACTCCCCCCCCCTTTCTCTGGAAACACCATATATTTT. The chain links TRBV4-1 to TRBJ1-3; D gene unclear. Germline V gene lookup returns CDR1 MGHRA and CDR2 YSYEKL. The V and J ends lost 2 bases and 0 bases respectively, with 14 bases between them. The CDR3 loop spans 17 amino acids.

V is TRBV14 and J is TRBJ1-1, with TRBD1 identical over 7 bases. This CDR3 region has 19 residues. Losses at the gene ends were 1 base for V and 0 bases for J; bases not matched to a gene: 14. Germline CDR1 is SGHDN and CDR2 is FVKESK. Written as DNA, the CDR3 is TGTGCCAGCAGCCAAGTGTTCGTGCGACAGGGAGGTTTGAACACTGAAGCTTTCTTT. It codes for CASSQVFVRQGGLNTEAFF.

The chain has TRBV11-2 and TRBJ1-3; D possibly corresponds to TRBD1 (5 bases). Germline-derived CDR1 and CDR2 are SGHAT and FQNNGV. Deletions cut 10 bases from V and 0 bases from J, with 10 bases between. The CDR3 runs 13 residues. CDR3 amino acids: CATQGFSGNTIYF. The CDR3 coding sequence is TGTGCCACCCAGGGTTTCTCTGGAAACACCATATATTTT.

The chain links TRBV19 to TRBJ2-3; 7 bases align to TRBD1. V gave up 6 bases and J gave up 0 bases; unmatched junction bases: 21. The CDR3 runs to 20 residues. CDR1 is LNHDA, CDR2 SQIVND, per germline (reference sequence). The CDR3, as DNA: TGTGCCAGTAGCCTCATGGGACAGCTAACCCACCACTCTAGCACAGATACGCAGTATTTT. Translating gives CASSLMGQLTHHSSTDTQYF.

The chain uses TRBV5-1 and TRBJ1-2; the D gene is possibly TRBD1 (5 bases). The V gene lost 7 bases and the J gene lost 7 bases, with 26 bases spanning the gap. CDR1 and CDR2 from the germline V gene are SGHRS and YFSETQ. The CDR3 length is 16 residues. This CDR3 reads CASRGRVHGDEFGYTF. The CDR3 DNA reads as TGCGCCAGCCGTGGCCGGGTGCACGGGGACGAGTTTGGCTACACCTTC.